This T cell receptor beta chain was identified during a study of CD8+CD57+ T cells in acquired aplastic anemia. In its sample, this clonotype was seen a few times. The TCR beta profiling, which covered VDJ combination and CDR3 sequence, was carried out using genomic DNA as the template. TCRdb re-called the reads through MiXCR, storing one row per CDR3 protein. The data show around 500,000 distinct CDR3 sequences, 25% to 40% seen once. Those patients picked for sequencing had displayed CD8+CD57+ cell expansion on flow cytometry. The germline V gene encodes CDR1 SGHTA and CDR2 FQGNSA. The CDR3 is 15 residues long. Trimming cost V 6 bases and J 4 bases, with 15 bases left between them.

The sequencing sample was made of sorted CD4+, CD8+, or CD8+CD57+ T cells (not recorded which) from PBMCs. V gene TRBV7-2 combines with J gene TRBJ2-2, with D maybe TRBD2 (6 bases). This receptor was taken from a human donor with aplastic anemia. CDR3 in amino acids: CASSLRDSFTGELFF. The CDR3 DNA reads as TGTGCCAGCAGTTTGCGGGACTCCTTCACCGGGGAGCTGTTTTTT.